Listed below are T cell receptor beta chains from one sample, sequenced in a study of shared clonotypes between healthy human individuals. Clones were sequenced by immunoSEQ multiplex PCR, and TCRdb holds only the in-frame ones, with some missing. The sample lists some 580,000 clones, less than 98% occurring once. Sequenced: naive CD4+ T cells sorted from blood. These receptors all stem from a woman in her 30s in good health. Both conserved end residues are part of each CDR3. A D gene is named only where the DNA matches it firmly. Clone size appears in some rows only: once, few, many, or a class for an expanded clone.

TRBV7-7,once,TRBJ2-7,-,CASSYQGGEQYF,TGTGCCAGCAGTTACCAGGGAGGCGAGCAGTACTTC
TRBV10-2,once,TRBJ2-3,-,CASSLQGTSTDTQYF,TGCGCCAGCAGTTTACAGGGGACTAGCACAGATACGCAGTATTTT
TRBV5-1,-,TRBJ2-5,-,CASSIGSLSELETQYF,TGCGCCAGCAGCATAGGGTCTTTGAGTGAACTGGAGACCCAGTACTTC
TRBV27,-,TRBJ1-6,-,CASSLSPRGAYNSPLHF,TGTGCCAGCAGTTTATCCCCCCGGGGGGCCTATAATTCACCCCTCCACTTT
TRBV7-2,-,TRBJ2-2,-,CASSPSVGAGELFF,TGTGCCAGCAGCCCGTCCGTGGGGGCCGGGGAGCTGTTTTTT
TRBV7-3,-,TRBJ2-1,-,CASSQGFRSYNEQFF,TGTGCCAGCAGCCAGGGGTTTCGCTCCTACAATGAGCAGTTCTTC
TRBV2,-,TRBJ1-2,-,CASSPGWGNYGYTF,TGTGCCAGCAGTCCCGGGTGGGGGAACTATGGCTACACCTTC
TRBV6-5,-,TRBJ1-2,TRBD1,CASSSNRGNYGYTF,TGTGCCAGCAGTTCAAACAGGGGTAACTATGGCTACACCTTC
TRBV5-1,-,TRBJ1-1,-,CASSLGALNTEAFF,TGCGCCAGCAGCTTGGGGGCCCTGAACACTGAAGCTTTCTTT
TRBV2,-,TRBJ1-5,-,CASSAELNKPQHF,TGTGCCAGCAGTGCGGAGTTGAACAAGCCCCAGCATTTT
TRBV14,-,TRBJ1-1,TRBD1,CASSRTGTGVFRAFF,TGTGCCAGCAGCCGGACCGGGACAGGGGTGTTTCGGGCTTTCTTT
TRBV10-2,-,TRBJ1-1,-,CASSRDLDNTEAFF,TGCGCCAGCAGCCGGGACCTCGACAACACTGAAGCTTTCTTT
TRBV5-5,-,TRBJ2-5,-,CASDILGGTETQYF,TGTGCCAGCGACATACTAGGAGGGACAGAGACCCAGTACTTC
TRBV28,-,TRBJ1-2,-,CASSLGSVYGYTF,TGTGCCAGCAGTTTAGGGTCAGTCTATGGCTACACCTTC
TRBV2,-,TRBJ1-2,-,CASRQGHLSWGYGYTF,TGTGCCAGCAGGCAGGGGCACCTCTCCTGGGGCTATGGCTACACCTTC
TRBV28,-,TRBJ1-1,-,CASTISPLLTDTEAFF,TGTGCCAGCACCATCTCCCCGTTACTGACTGACACTGAAGCTTTCTTT
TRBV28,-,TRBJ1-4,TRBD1,CATAITTGDEKLFF,TGTGCCACTGCCATAACCACAGGGGATGAAAAACTGTTTTTT
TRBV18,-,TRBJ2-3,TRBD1,CASSRGQGRADTQYF,TGTGCCAGCTCAAGGGGACAGGGACGGGCAGATACGCAGTATTTT
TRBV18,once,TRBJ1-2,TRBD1,CASSHRKKTGTGGNYGYTF,TGTGCCAGCTCCCACCGAAAGAAAACCGGGACAGGGGGCAACTATGGCTACACCTTC
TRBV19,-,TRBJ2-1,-,CASSILRGEQFF,TGTGCCAGTAGTATTTTAAGGGGTGAGCAGTTCTTC
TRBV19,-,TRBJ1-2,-,CASSRGTLYGYTF,TGTGCCAGTAGTAGGGGGACACTCTATGGCTACACCTTC
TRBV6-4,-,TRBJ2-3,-,CASSDSGAGDTQYF,TGTGCCAGCAGTGACTCGGGGGCGGGAGATACGCAGTATTTT
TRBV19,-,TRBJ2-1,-,CASSMGPLQTVVSYNEQFF,TGTGCCAGTAGTATGGGCCCCCTTCAAACTGTGGTATCCTACAATGAGCAGTTCTTC
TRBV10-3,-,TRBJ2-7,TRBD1,CAIGQGSYEQYF,TGTGCCATTGGACAGGGGTCCTACGAGCAGTACTTC
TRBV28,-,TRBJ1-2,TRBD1,CASSSMTGTGGKDGYTF,TGTGCCAGCAGTTCGATGACCGGGACAGGGGGTAAGGATGGCTACACCTTC
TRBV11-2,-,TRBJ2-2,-,CASSPITGLAGELFF,TGTGCCAGCAGCCCAATAACCGGGCTGGCCGGGGAGCTGTTTTTT
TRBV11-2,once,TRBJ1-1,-,CASSLVIHAEAFF,TGTGCCAGCAGCTTAGTTATACATGCTGAAGCTTTCTTT
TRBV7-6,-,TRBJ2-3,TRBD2,CASSLTGTSGSWSDTQYF,TGTGCCAGCAGCTTAACCGGGACTAGCGGGAGTTGGTCAGATACGCAGTATTTT
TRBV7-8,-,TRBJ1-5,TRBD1,CASSLFSGQGAGGNQPQHF,TGTGCCAGCAGCTTATTTTCGGGACAGGGGGCCGGAGGCAATCAGCCCCAGCATTTT
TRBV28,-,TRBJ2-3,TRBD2,CASRVGGLAGRDTQYF,TGTGCCAGCAGGGTAGGAGGACTAGCGGGTCGGGATACGCAGTATTTT
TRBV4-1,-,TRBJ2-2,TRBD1,CASSPTMGQANTGELFF,TGCGCCAGCAGCCCAACAATGGGACAGGCGAACACCGGGGAGCTGTTTTTT
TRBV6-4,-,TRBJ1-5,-,CASSPQGGPQPQHF,TGTGCCAGCAGCCCTCAGGGAGGTCCTCAGCCCCAGCATTTT
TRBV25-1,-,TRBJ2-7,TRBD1,CASRETGATYEQYF,TGTGCCAGCAGAGAGACAGGGGCCACCTACGAGCAGTACTTC
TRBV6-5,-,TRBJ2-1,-,CASSYSGARHNEQFF,TGTGCCAGCAGTTACTCAGGGGCTCGGCACAATGAGCAGTTCTTC
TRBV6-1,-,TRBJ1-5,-,CASTAAGAGNQPQHF,TGTGCCAGCACGGCGGCAGGGGCTGGGAATCAGCCCCAGCATTTT
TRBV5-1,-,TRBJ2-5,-,CASSLGSGQETQYF,TGCGCCAGCAGCTTGGGAAGCGGCCAAGAGACCCAGTACTTC
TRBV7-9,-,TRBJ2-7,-,CASSLVSGRAYYEQYF,TGTGCCAGCAGCTTAGTTTCGGGGAGAGCCTACTACGAGCAGTACTTC
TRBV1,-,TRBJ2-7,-,CTSSSRGLAGPHEQYF,TGCACCAGCAGCTCGAGAGGGCTAGCGGGGCCCCACGAGCAGTACTTC
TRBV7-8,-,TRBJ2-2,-,CASSLRGPITGELFF,TGTGCCAGCAGCTTAAGAGGGCCGATCACCGGGGAGCTGTTTTTT